This record concerns one T cell receptor (beta chain) sequence. This clone was counted a few times. This receptor's antigen is unknown. No much larger clonotype is one base removed from it; base qualities were not supplied. V gives up 2 bases and J gives up 4 bases, and the segment between their germline ends measures 14 bases. The germline V gene supplies CDR1 MGHDK and CDR2 SYGVNS. The CDR3 runs 15 amino acids, cysteine and phenylalanine included. Only the CDR3 portion is preserved as DNA: 45 bases, with reading frame beginning at the first base. Per the publication, the time point label means: pretreatment peripheral blood. A cohort of about 30 patients with locally advanced or metastatic urothelial carcinoma, treated at Memorial Sloan Kettering on a trial protocol, was included. Peripheral blood mononuclear cells were collected pretreatment and during treatment, at between 1 and 8 total time points per patient. The Qiagen DNeasy Blood extraction kit was used to purify genomic DNA from total PBMCs and tumor samples. PBMCs were collected pretreatment and during treatment, and were isolated and stored as previously described.

Each PCR received spiked-in synthetic TCR analog templates so that absolute template abundance could be estimated from read counts. TCRbeta CDR3 regions were amplified from genomic DNA with bias-controlled V and J gene primers using the immunoSEQ assay. Sequencing of rearranged TCRbeta segments was performed at approximately 20X coverage. In the source study's methods: Clustering was used to correct sequencing errors, and CDR3s were annotated against IMGT to assign V, D and J genes. Out-of-frame and stop-codon sequences were excluded, and only productive TCRbeta rearrangements were used in downstream analyses. To compute clonality, Shannon entropy was normalized by the log of the number of unique productive sequences and then subtracted from one. Fisher's exact test with Benjamini-Hochberg correction, at a threshold of adjusted p below 0.01, was used to find clones that differed between time points or between blood and tumor. TCRdb mirrors the immuneACCESS table, restricted to in-frame sequences. Some clones are absent from its copies; in checked studies, under half trace to an unresolved V gene, and the reason for the others is unknown. The V and J calls and clone size come from that table; D and trimming were worked out from the DNA. The sample table records 30,000 to 40,000 clones; 75% to 90% of these occur just once. Less than 20% of the sample goes to the ten largest clones.

These data originate in a study of PD-L1 blockade in urothelial cancer (dated by TCRdb to about 2017). For the study in its entirety: Therapy was started in about 2014 for all patients, and atezolizumab 1,200 mg was administered intravenously every 3 weeks. Approximately 30 patients had pretreatment blood TCR-seq, some 24 had at least one posttreatment blood collection, and some 24 had tumor TCR-seq. Nine patients reached durable clinical benefit, while 20 patients did not. Blood samples gave median yields of around 140,000 T cells and approximately 80,000 unique TCRs, along with a median clonality of around 0.08. TCR sequencing covered pretreatment tumor samples and matched, serially collected peripheral blood taken before and after atezolizumab treatment. Blood samples were analyzed at 3 weeks after treatment start (second dose) and at 6 weeks after treatment start. The study, an exploratory multi-omic analysis, examined somatic, immune and clinical correlates of response to PD-L1 blockade with atezolizumab in urothelial cancer. Twenty-five of 29 patients were identified as males with urothelial cancer of bladder origin, and a prior smoking history was reported by 18 of 29 patients. An ECOG performance status of 0 or 1 was recorded for the patients, and 0 to 3 prior chemotherapy regimens had been received by the patients. Durable clinical benefit was defined as a progression-free survival longer than 6 months, and TCR features were additionally tested against progression-free survival and overall survival. In the same patients who had TCR sequencing, pretreatment tumors also underwent whole exome sequencing and RNA sequencing. Broader findings and caveats from the paper: Greater expansion of tumor-associated TCR clones in peripheral blood 3 weeks after the start of treatment was observed in patients with durable benefit (n ≈ 22, p = 0.022). A pretreatment peripheral blood TCR clonality below the median was linked to improved progression-free and overall survival. Small sample size (n ≈ 29) and many exploratory analyses mean the results are intended to be hypothesis-generating.

Specimen: PBMCs, collected around atezolizumab (anti-PD-L1) treatment. The sequence links TRBV25-1 to TRBJ1-2; TRBD1 is a possible D gene, resting on 6 matching bases. The TCR was taken from a man aged 60 to 69 with urothelial cancer. This receptor carries the CDR3 CASSEGGASSYGYTF. The DNA is as follows: TGTGCCAGCAGTGAAGGGGGGGCCAGTAGCTATGGCTACACCTTC.